Shown below are 8 T cell receptor beta chains from a single sample sequenced in a study of T cells in localized non-small cell lung cancer. This table comes from immunoSEQ multiplex PCR, and its TCRdb copy is limited to in-frame clones, with some not included. The sample contains tens of thousands of clones, about 87% of which appear only once. Material: peripheral blood, obtained before any cancer treatment. The receptor source for this set is a man aged 35 to 69 with stage I squamous cell lung carcinoma.

J is TRBJ1-2 and V is TRBV6-5; TRBD1 matches 7 bases. Germline CDR1 reads MNHEY; CDR2 reads SVGAGI. The V segment lost 0 bases and the J segment 1 base; nucleotides outside the gene matches: 5. The CDR3 has 16 residues. The CDR3 here is CASSYSGQSSNYGYTF. The CDR3 nucleotides read TGTGCCAGCAGTTACTCGGGACAGAGCAGTAACTATGGCTACACCTTC.

The chain recombines TRBV15 with TRBJ1-6, with D perhaps TRBD1 (5 bases). The CDR3 totals 15 residues. Per the germline V gene, CDR1 is LNHNV and CDR2 is YYDKDF (reference sequence). V was clipped by 2 bases and J by 9 bases, with 14 bases between them. Here the CDR3 reads CATSRSWGRASPLHF. The CDR3 nucleotides read TGTGCCACCAGCAGATCTTGGGGCAGGGCTTCACCCCTCCACTTT.

This clone has only one observation. At one end, the junction sequence differs from germline, possibly due to a read error. CDR3 sequence (DNA): TGTGCCAGCAGTTCGTTAGTTCCCCCGCCATCCTTC. Its protein product is CASSSLVPPPSF. The rearrangement links TRBV6-5 to TRBJ1-2; D ambiguous. This CDR3 is built from 12 residues. Germline CDR1 and CDR2: MNHEY and SVGAGI.

The chain joins TRBV28 to TRBJ1-1; D is unresolved. V was cut by 1 base and J by 11 bases, with 11 bases left in between. CDR3 size: 12 residues. CDR1 and CDR2 (germline): MDHEN, SYDVKM. CDR3 residues: CASSLSYYGAFF. In nucleotides, the CDR3 is TGTGCCAGCAGTTTATCCTATTATGGTGCTTTCTTT.

The chain carries TRBV13 and TRBJ2-7; tentative D call: TRBD1 (5 bases). From germline, CDR1 is PRHDT and CDR2 FYEKMQ (reference sequence). Trimming pared 1 base from V and 3 bases from J, leaving 10 bases between. The CDR3 is made up of 14 amino acids. In nucleotides, the CDR3 is TGTGCCAGCAGCTTAGAAGGCAGGGTCTACGAGCAGTACTTC. Translating it yields CASSLEGRVYEQYF.

The rearrangement joins TRBV5-4 to TRBJ2-5; the match to TRBD1 covers 10 bases. Germline CDR1 reads SGHNT; CDR2 reads YYREEE (reference sequence). J gave up 5 bases and V 4 bases, and 8 bases lay outside the gene matches. This CDR3 comprises 15 residues. This CDR3 reads CASSLRTGGGETQYF. The CDR3 nucleotides read TGTGCCAGCAGCCTGCGGACAGGGGGTGGGGAGACCCAGTACTTC.

V usage is TRBV6-4 and J usage is TRBJ1-1; tentative D call: TRBD1 (6 bases). V shed 4 bases and J shed 4 bases, with 10 bases lying between them. Germline CDR1 and CDR2: MRHNA and SNTAGT. The CDR3 extends over 13 amino acids. CDR3 loop: CASSVGASTEAFF. The DNA for the CDR3 is TGTGCCAGCAGTGTGGGGGCCTCCACTGAAGCTTTCTTT.

The J gene is TRBJ2-5, the V gene TRBV21-1; the table's D call, TRBD1, has no DNA check behind it. TRBV21-1 is listed as a pseudogene. The CDR3 is made up of 16 amino acids. The CDR3 region has the DNA TGTGCCAGCAGCAAAGCTAAGGGGACAGAGCAAGAGACCCAGTACTTC. Translating it yields CASSKAKGTEQETQYF.